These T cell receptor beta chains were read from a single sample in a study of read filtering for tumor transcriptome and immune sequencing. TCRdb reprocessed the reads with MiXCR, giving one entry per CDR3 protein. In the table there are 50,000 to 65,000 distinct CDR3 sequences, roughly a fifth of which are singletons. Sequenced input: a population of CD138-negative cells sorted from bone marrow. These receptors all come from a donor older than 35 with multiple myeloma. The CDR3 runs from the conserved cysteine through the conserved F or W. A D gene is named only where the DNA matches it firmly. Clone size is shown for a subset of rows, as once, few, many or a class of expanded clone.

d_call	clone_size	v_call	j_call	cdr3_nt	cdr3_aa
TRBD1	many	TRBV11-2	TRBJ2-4	TGTGCCAGCAGCTCTACAGGGGTCAAAAACATTCAGTACTTC	CASSSTGVKNIQYF
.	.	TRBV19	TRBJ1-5	TGTGCCAGCCAAGGAGATAGTTATCAGCCCCAGCATTTT	CASQGDSYQPQHF
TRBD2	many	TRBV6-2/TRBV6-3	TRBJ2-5	TGTGCCAGCAGTACCGGGGGGACTAGTTGGGAGACCCAGTACTTC	CASSTGGTSWETQYF
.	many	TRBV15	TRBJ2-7	TGTGCCACCAGCAGAGATGATGGGAGCGAGCAGTACTTC	CATSRDDGSEQYF
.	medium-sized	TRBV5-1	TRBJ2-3	TGCGCCAGCAGCATCGGACAGCGCACAGATACGCAGTATTTT	CASSIGQRTDTQYF
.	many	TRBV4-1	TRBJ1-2	TGCGCCAGCAGCCAAGGGCTATTCCGGGATAACTATGGCTACACCTTC	CASSQGLFRDNYGYTF
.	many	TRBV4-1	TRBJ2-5	TGCGCCAGCAGCCGCTGGAGGAAAGAGACCCAGTACTTC	CASSRWRKETQYF
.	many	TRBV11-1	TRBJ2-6	TGTGCCAGCACCCCAGGGGGGGGCGACTCTGGGGCCAACGTCCTGACTTTC	CASTPGGGDSGANVLTF
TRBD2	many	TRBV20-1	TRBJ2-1	TGCAGTGCTAGAAGCTCCGGGACTAGCGGTCAGTTCTTC	CSARSSGTSGQFF
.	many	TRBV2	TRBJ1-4	TGTGCCAGCAGTTATAACACGGCCAGGGAAAAACTGTTTTTT	CASSYNTAREKLFF
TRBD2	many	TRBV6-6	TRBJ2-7	TGTGCCAGCAGGTTAACTAGCGGGAGCAAAGAGCAGTACTTC	CASRLTSGSKEQYF
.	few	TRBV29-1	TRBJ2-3	TGCAGCTCATCAGCGGGCCGTGGTATAGCTACGCAGTATTTT	CSSSAGRGIATQYF
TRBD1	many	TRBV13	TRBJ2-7	TGTGCCAGCAGCCAGCAGGGACAGGGCTCCTACGAGCAGTACTTC	CASSQQGQGSYEQYF
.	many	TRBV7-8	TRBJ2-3	TGTGCCAGCTCGATGGGCCTAGCGACCACAGATACGCAGTATTTT	CASSMGLATTDTQYF
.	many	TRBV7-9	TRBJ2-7	TGTGCCAGCAGCCCCATCCCCGGGACCTACGAGCAGTACTTC	CASSPIPGTYEQYF
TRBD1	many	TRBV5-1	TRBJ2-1	TGCGCCAGCAGCTATGGGACAGGGATGGATGAGCAGTTCTTC	CASSYGTGMDEQFF
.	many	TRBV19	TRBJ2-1	TGTGCCAGTAGTACTTCAGGCGCACGGGGGGAGCAGTTCTTC	CASSTSGARGEQFF